The sample holds many counts of the clone carrying this T cell receptor (beta chain). Subjects with ophthalmopathy showed a Clinical Activity Score no lower than 3, a NOSPECS grade no lower than 4, and a duration shorter than 3 months. Lactation, pregnancy, other autoimmune disease or uncontrolled infection led to exclusion of patients. Using RNA transcripts as the source, TCR beta CDR3 regions were amplified. The HTBI set primed first-round TCR CDR3 RT-PCR. Each CDR3 protein gets one entry after TCRdb re-called the multiplex PCR reads with MiXCR. The sample contains more than 300,000 distinct CDR3 sequences, 15% to 20% of which appear only once. The data were obtained in a study of T cells in Graves' hyperthyroidism and ophthalmopathy. Germline values: CDR1 SGHRS, CDR2 YFSETQ. CDR3 length: 15 amino acids. Trimming took 4 bases from V and 3 from J; bases not matched to a gene: 7.

The clonotype comes from a man aged 18 to 30 with Graves' ophthalmopathy. This chain uses TRBV5-1 with TRBJ2-3, with 8 bases matching TRBD1. Sequenced sample: blood. The CDR3 spells CASSLDRVGTDTQYF. The CDR3 DNA reads TGCGCCAGCAGCCTGGACAGGGTCGGGACAGATACGCAGTATTTT. The entire variable domain, with the rest obtained from reference TRBV5-1 and TRBJ2-3, is as follows: KAGVTQTPRYLIKTRGQQVTLSCSPISGHRSVSWYQQTPGQGLQFLFEYFSETQRNKGNFPGRFSGRQFSNSRSEMNVSTLELGDSALYLCASSLDRVGTDTQYFGPGTRLTVL.